What follows are 5 T cell receptor beta chains derived from one specimen sequenced in a study of T cell repertoires in cytomegalovirus infection. TCRdb recomputed calls from the reads with MiXCR, one row per CDR3 protein. The profile covers 680,000 or so distinct CDR3 sequences, with approximately 40% appearing a single time and around 2.8% taken by the ten largest. The sample comprised PBMCs. The receptors were sampled from a human donor in good health (CMV status not recorded). Some clones in this sample may be carry-over from other donors' samples.

This clonotype was seen more than once but under ten times. CDR3 sequence reads: CATPQRGPENTEAFF. CDR3 DNA: TGTGCCACCCCTCAACGGGGGCCGGAGAACACTGAAGCTTTCTTT. V and J are TRBV24-1 and TRBJ1-1, with D possibly TRBD1 on 6 matching bases. This CDR3 is 15 amino acids long. CDR1 and CDR2 (germline): KGHDR, SFDVKD. The germline V and J ends were trimmed by 9 bases and 1 base, with 17 bases remaining between them.

The rearrangement uses TRBV7-2 and TRBJ1-1, with D perhaps TRBD1 (5 bases). The V gene lost 4 bases and the J gene lost 2 bases, with 14 bases spanning the gap. The CDR3 covers 15 residues. CDR1 is SGHTA and CDR2 is FQGNSA in the germline V gene. CDR3 nucleotides: TGTGCCAGCAGCTACCGACGGGGGAGAAACACTGAAGCTTTCTTT. The encoded protein is CASSYRRGRNTEAFF.

This clonotype was seen a single time. The chain couples TRBV20-1 to TRBJ2-1; no reliable D call. Trimming removed 7 bases at V and 0 bases at J, with 7 bases between. Germline CDR1 is DFQATT and CDR2 is SNEGSKA (reference sequence). The length of the CDR3 is 12 residues. The CDR3, as DNA: TGCAGTGTAAGGAGCTCCTACAATGAGCAGTTCTTC. Its protein product is CSVRSSYNEQFF.

V and J are TRBV7-9 and TRBJ1-3; D unclear. The germline gives CDR1 SEHNR, CDR2 FQNEAQ (reference sequence). The CDR3 length is 15 residues. Trimming cost V 3 bases and J 3 bases, with 12 bases left between them. The CDR3 spells CASSFARVGGNTIYF. The DNA of the CDR3 is TGTGCCAGCAGCTTTGCGAGGGTCGGTGGAAACACCATATATTTT.

This clonotype was seen a handful of times. CDR3 sequence (DNA): TGTGCCAGCAGTTTAAGGGCAGCTAGCACAGATACGCAGTATTTT. Its protein is CASSLRAASTDTQYF. This sequence joins TRBV28 and TRBJ2-3; no definite D call. V was trimmed by 2 bases and J by 0 bases, leaving 9 bases between them. The CDR3 runs 15 residues. Germline-derived CDR1 and CDR2 are MDHEN and SYDVKM.